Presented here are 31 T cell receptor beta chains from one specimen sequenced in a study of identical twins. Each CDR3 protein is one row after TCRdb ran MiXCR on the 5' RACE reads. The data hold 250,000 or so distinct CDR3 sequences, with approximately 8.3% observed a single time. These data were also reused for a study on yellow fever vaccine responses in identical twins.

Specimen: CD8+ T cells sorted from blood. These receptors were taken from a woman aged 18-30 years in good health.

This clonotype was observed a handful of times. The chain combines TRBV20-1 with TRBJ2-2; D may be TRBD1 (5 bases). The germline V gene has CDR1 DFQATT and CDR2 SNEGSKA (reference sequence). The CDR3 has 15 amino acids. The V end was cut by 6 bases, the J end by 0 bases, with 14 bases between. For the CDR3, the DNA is TGCAGTGCCGACAGAAGACAGCCGAACACCGGGGAGCTGTTTTTT. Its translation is CSADRRQPNTGELFF.

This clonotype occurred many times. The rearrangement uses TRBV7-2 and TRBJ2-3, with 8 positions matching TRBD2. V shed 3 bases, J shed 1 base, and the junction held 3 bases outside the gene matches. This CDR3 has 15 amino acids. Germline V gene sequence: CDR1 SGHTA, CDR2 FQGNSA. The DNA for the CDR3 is TGTGCCAGCAGCTTCCCACTAGCGGGCACAGATACGCAGTATTTT. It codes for CASSFPLAGTDTQYF.

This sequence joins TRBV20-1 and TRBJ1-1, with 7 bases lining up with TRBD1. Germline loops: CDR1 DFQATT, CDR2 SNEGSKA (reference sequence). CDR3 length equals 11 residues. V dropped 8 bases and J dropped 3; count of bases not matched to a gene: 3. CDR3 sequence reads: CSQGGYTEAFF. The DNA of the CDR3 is TGCAGTCAGGGGGGGTACACTGAAGCTTTCTTT.

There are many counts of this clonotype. CDR3 region: CASSQDSRGGTGELFF. The CDR3 DNA sequence: TGTGCCAGCAGCCAAGATAGTCGGGGAGGTACCGGGGAGCTGTTTTTT. The chain couples TRBV4-2 to TRBJ2-2; possibly TRBD2 for D (6 bases). CDR1 is LGHNA, CDR2 YNFKEQ, per germline. V lost 0 bases to trimming and J lost 5 bases, with 13 bases between them. The CDR3 has 16 amino acids.

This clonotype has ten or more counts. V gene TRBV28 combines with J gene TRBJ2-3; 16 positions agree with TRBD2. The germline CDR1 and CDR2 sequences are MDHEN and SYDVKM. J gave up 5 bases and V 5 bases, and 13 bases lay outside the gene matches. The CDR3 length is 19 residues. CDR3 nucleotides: TGTGCCAGCAGTACTCCCACGGGACTAGCGGGAGGGCCAGTAGATACGCAGTATTTT. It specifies CASSTPTGLAGGPVDTQYF. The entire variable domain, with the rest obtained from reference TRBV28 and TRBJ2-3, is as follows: DVKVTQSSRYLVKRTGEKVFLECVQDMDHENMFWYRQDPGLGLRLIYFSYDVKMKEKGDIPEGYSVSREKKERFSLILESASTNQTSMYLCASSTPTGLAGGPVDTQYFGPGTRLTVL.

CDR3 protein: CASSPRANQPQHF. The CDR3 DNA sequence: TGTGCCAGCAGCCCCCGCGCAAATCAGCCCCAGCATTTT. V and J are TRBV6-1 and TRBJ1-5; D is undetermined. This CDR3 has 13 amino acids. The V and J ends lost 6 bases and 4 bases respectively, with 10 bases between them. Germline V gene lookup returns CDR1 MNHNS and CDR2 SASEGT.

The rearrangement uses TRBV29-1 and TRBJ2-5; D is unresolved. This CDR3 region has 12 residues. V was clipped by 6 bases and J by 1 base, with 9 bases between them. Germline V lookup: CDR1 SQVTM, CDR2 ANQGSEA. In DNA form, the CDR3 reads TGCAGCGTGGCAAGGGTCCAAGAGACCCAGTACTTC. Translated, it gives CSVARVQETQYF.

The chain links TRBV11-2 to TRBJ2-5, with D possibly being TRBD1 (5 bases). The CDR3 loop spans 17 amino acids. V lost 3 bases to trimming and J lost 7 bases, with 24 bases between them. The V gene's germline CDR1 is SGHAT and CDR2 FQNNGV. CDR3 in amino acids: CASSFINVLEGHGTQYF. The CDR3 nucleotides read TGTGCCAGCAGCTTCATCAACGTGCTGGAAGGACACGGGACCCAGTACTTC.

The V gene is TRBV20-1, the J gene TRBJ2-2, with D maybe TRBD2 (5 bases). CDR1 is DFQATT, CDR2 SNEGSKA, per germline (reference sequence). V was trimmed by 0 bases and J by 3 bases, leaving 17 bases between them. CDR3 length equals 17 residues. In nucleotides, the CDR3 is TGCAGTGCTAGAGACCTTCGTGGGAGTATAGACACCGGGGAGCTGTTTTTT. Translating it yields CSARDLRGSIDTGELFF.

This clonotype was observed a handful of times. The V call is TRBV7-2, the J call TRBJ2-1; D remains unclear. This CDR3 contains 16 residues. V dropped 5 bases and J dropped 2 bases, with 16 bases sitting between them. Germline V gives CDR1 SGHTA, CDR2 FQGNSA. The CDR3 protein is CASSPLERSPYNEQFF. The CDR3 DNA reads TGTGCCAGCAGCCCCCTTGAAAGATCCCCCTACAATGAGCAGTTCTTC.

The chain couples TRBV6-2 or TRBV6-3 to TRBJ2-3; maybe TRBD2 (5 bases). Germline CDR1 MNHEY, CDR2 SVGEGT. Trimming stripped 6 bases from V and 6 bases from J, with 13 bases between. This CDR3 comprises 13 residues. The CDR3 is CASSHGEKDTQYF. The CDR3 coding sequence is TGTGCCAGCAGCCATGGGGAGAAGGATACGCAGTATTTT.

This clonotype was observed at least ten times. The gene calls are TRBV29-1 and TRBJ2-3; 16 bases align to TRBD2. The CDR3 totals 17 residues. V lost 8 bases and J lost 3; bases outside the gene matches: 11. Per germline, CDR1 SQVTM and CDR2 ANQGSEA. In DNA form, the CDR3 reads TGCAGCCTCGGGGGACTAGCGGGGGGGCCAAGGACAGATACGCAGTATTTT. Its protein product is CSLGGLAGGPRTDTQYF.

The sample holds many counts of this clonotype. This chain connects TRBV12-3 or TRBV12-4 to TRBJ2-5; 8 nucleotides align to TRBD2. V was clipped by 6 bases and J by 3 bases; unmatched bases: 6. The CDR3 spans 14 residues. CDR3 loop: CASSGTGGKETQYF. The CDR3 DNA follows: TGTGCCAGCAGCGGTACGGGAGGGAAAGAGACCCAGTACTTC.

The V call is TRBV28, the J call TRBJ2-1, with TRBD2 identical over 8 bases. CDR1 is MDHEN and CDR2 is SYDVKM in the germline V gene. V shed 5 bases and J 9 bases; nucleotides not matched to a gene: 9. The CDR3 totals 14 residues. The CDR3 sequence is CASSGQREFGEQFF. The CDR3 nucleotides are TGTGCCAGCAGTGGACAGCGGGAGTTTGGTGAGCAGTTCTTC.

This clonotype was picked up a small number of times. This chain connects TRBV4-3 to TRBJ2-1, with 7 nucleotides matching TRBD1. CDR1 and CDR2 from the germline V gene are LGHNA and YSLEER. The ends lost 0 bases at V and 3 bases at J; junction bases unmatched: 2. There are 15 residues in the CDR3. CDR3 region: CASSQDRTGYNEQFF. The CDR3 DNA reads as TGCGCCAGCAGCCAAGATCGGACAGGCTACAATGAGCAGTTCTTC.

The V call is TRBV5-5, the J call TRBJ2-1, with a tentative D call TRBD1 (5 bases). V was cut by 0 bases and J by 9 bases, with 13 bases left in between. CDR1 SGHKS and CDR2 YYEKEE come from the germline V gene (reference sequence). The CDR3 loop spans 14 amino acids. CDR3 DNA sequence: TGTGCCAGCAGCTTGGCCTCAGGGTTTCCTGAGCAGTTCTTC. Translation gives CASSLASGFPEQFF.

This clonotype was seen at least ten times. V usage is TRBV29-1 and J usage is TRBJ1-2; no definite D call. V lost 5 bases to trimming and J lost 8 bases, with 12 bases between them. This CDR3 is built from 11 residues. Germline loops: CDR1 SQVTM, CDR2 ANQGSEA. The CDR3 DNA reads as TGCAGCGTTCTCACCGAGGGAGGCTACACCTTC. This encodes CSVLTEGGYTF.

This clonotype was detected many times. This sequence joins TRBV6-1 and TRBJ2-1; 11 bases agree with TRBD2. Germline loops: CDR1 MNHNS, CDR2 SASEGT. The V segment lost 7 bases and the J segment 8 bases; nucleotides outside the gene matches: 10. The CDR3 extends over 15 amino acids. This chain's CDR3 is CASIRIAGGLDEQFF. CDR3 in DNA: TGTGCCAGCATACGGATAGCGGGAGGGCTCGATGAGCAGTTCTTC.

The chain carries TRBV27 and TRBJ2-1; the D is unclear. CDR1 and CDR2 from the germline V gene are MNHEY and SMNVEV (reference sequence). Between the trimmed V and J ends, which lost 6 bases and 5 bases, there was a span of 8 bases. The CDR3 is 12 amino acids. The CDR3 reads CASSQYNNEQFF. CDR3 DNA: TGTGCCAGCAGCCAGTATAACAATGAGCAGTTCTTC.

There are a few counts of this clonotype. Written as DNA, the CDR3 is TGCAGCGTTCCCAGGGGAACCACTGAAGCTTTCTTT. Translated: CSVPRGTTEAFF. The chain is built from TRBV29-1 and TRBJ1-1; the D gene is possibly TRBD1 (6 bases). Trimming stripped 5 bases from V and 4 bases from J, with 11 bases between. The CDR3 consists of 12 residues. Germline CDR1 is SQVTM and CDR2 is ANQGSEA.

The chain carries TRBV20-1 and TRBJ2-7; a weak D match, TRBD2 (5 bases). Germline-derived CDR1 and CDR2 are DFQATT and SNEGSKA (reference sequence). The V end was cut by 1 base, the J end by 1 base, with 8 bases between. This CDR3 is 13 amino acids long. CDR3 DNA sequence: TGCAGTGCTAGAGTTGGAGGATCCTACGAGCAGTACTTC. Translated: CSARVGGSYEQYF.

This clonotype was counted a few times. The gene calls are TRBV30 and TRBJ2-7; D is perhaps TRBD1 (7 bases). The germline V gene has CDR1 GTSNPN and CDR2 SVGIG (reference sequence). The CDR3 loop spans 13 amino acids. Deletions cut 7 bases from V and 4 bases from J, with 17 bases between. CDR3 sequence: CAYRGTATYEQYF. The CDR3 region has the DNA TGTGCCTACCGCGGGACAGCGACTTACGAGCAGTACTTC.

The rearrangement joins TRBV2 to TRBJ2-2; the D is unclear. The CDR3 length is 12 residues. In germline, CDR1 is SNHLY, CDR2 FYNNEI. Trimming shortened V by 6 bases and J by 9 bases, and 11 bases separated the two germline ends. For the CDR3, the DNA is TGTGCCAGCAGCCACAGTGTCAGGGAGCTGTTTTTT. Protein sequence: CASSHSVRELFF.

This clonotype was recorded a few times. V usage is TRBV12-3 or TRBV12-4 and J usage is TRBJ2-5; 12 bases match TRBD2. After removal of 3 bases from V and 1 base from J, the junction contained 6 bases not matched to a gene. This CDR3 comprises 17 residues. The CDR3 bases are TGTGCCAGCAGTTTTAGTACTAGCGGGGGGATCCAAGAGACCCAGTACTTC. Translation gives CASSFSTSGGIQETQYF.

The CDR3 DNA sequence: TGCAGCGTTGAAATGACTAGCTCCTACAATGAGCAGTTCTTC. Encoded protein: CSVEMTSSYNEQFF. The chain uses TRBV29-1 and TRBJ2-1; tentative D call: TRBD2 (6 bases). Per germline, CDR1 SQVTM and CDR2 ANQGSEA. This CDR3 has 14 amino acids. V lost 2 bases, J lost 0 bases, and 8 bases lay in between.

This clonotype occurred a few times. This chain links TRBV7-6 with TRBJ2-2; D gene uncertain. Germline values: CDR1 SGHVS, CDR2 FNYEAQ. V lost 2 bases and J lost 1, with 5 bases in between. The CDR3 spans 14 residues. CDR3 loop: CASSLKRNTGELFF. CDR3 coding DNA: TGTGCCAGCAGCTTAAAGCGGAACACCGGGGAGCTGTTTTTT. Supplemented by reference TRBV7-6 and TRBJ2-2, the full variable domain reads GAGVSQSPRYKVTKRGQDVALRCDPISGHVSLYWYRQALGQGPEFLTYFNYEAQQDKSGLPNDRFSAERPEGSISTLTIQRTEQRDSAMYRCASSLKRNTGELFFGEGSRLTVL.

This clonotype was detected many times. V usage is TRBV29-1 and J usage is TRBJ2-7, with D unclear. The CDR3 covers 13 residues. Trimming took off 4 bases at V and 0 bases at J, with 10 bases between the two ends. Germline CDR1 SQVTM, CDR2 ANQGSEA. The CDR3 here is CSVVVWSSYEQYF. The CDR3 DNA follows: TGCAGCGTTGTGGTATGGAGCTCCTACGAGCAGTACTTC.

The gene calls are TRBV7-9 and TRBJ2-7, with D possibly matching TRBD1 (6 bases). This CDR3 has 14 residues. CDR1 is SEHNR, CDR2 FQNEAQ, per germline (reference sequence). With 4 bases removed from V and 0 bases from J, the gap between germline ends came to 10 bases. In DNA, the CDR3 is TGTGCCAGCAGCTCCGAGGACAGCTCCTACGAGCAGTACTTC. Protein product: CASSSEDSSYEQYF.

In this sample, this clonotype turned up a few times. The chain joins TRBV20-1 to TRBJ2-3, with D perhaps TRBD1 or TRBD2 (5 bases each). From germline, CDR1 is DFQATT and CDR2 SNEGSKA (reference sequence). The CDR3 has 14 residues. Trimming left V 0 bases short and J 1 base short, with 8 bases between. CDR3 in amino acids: CSARDRDRTDTQYF. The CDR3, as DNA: TGCAGTGCTAGAGATCGGGACCGCACAGATACGCAGTATTTT.

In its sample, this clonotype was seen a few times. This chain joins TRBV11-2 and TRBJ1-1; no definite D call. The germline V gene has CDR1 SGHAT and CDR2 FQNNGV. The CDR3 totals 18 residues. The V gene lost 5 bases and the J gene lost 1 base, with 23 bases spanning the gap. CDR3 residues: CASSPHLWERGPNTEAFF. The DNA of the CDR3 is TGTGCCAGCAGCCCCCATTTATGGGAACGCGGCCCGAACACTGAAGCTTTCTTT.

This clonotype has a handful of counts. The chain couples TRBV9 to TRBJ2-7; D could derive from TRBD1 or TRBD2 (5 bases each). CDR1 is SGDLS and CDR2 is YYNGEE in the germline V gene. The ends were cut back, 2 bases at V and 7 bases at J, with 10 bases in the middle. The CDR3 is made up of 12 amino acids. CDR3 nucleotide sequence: TGTGCCAGCAGCGTCGGGACGGGAGAGCAGTACTTC. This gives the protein CASSVGTGEQYF.